This T cell receptor beta chain is drawn from a study of T cells in Graves' hyperthyroidism and ophthalmopathy. General study findings and limits: Among thyroid clonotypes expanded above 0.001, most also appeared in blood.

Per germline, CDR1 SQVTM and CDR2 ANQGSEA. Germline trimming cut 0 bases from V and 5 bases from J; bases unmatched to any gene: 2. The CDR3 extends over 13 amino acids. Amplification of TCR beta CDR3 regions was performed using RNA transcripts as template. HTBI primers drove first-round RT-PCR of the TCR CDR3. MiXCR, applied by TCRdb to the multiplex PCR reads, yields one record per CDR3 protein. Seen here are around 660,000 distinct CDR3 sequences, 45% observed once, and the top ten hold 7% to 7.5%. This clonotype was counted ten times or more. Its antigen is unidentified. This sequence joins TRBV29-1 and TRBJ1-1, with 8 bases fitting TRBD1. The sequence was obtained from an adult man with Graves' disease, either hyperthyroidism or ophthalmopathy (not recorded which). Sequenced: peripheral blood or thyroid tissue (not recorded which). CDR3 sequence reads: CSVEDTGGTEAFF. The CDR3 nucleotides read TGCAGCGTTGAAGATACAGGGGGAACTGAAGCTTTCTTT.